These 25 T cell receptor beta chains were all obtained from the same sample, sequenced in a study of T-cell memory formation after mild COVID-19. Each CDR3 protein gets one entry after TCRdb re-called the 5' RACE reads with MiXCR. The sample shows 300,000 to 400,000 distinct CDR3 sequences, roughly 13% of them seen only once. The source material was PBMCs or a T cell subset sorted from them (not recorded which). Receptors originate from a man aged 18 to 30 who had mild COVID-19 (a few samples of this study predate the infection). Cell type and time point are not known.

The chain uses TRBV11-3 and TRBJ2-7; 8 nucleotides align to TRBD1. Trimming cost V 3 bases and J 1 base; bases outside gene matches: 8. Per germline, CDR1 SGHNT and CDR2 YENEEA. The CDR3 runs to 16 residues. CDR3 region: CASSFGRQGSSYEQYV. In DNA, the CDR3 is TGTGCCAGCAGCTTTGGAAGACAGGGGAGTTCCTACGAGCAGTACGTC.

A few counts support this clonotype. This sequence joins TRBV6-5 and TRBJ1-2, with D unclear. From germline, CDR1 is MNHEY and CDR2 SVGAGI. CDR3 length: 13 residues. The V gene lost 0 bases and the J gene lost 6 bases, with 8 bases spanning the gap. CDR3 DNA sequence: TGTGCCAGCAGTTACTCCTCGGACGATGGCTACACCTTC. It specifies CASSYSSDDGYTF.

This clonotype has just a few counts. This rearrangement joins TRBV12-3 or TRBV12-4 to TRBJ1-5; D is possibly TRBD1 (5 bases). This CDR3 has 16 amino acids. With 2 bases removed from V and 3 bases from J, the gap between germline ends came to 14 bases. As DNA, the CDR3 is TGTGCCAGCAGTTTATCTCAGTGGGGGAACAATCAGCCCCAGCATTTT. Its translation: CASSLSQWGNNQPQHF.

This clonotype has only a few counts. The chain carries TRBV6-6 and TRBJ1-1; D ambiguous. The CDR3 spans 15 residues. V was trimmed by 2 bases and J by 0 bases, leaving 10 bases between them. Germline loops: CDR1 MNHNY, CDR2 SVGAGI (reference sequence). CDR3 nucleotides: TGTGCCAGCAGTTACATCCGCGGATTGAACACTGAAGCTTTCTTT. Residues: CASSYIRGLNTEAFF.

This clonotype was seen a few times. The V and J genes are TRBV12-3 or TRBV12-4 and TRBJ2-7; possibly TRBD1 or TRBD2 for D (5 bases each). The CDR3 is 15 residues long. V was shortened by 5 bases and J by 2 bases, with 16 bases between the two germline ends. CDR3 coding DNA: TGTGCCAGCAGTCCGGGACGCCTGACTGCCTACGAGCAGTACTTC. Translated: CASSPGRLTAYEQYF.

In its sample, this clonotype was seen a few times. The J gene is TRBJ1-1, the V gene TRBV12-3 or TRBV12-4; no clear D gene. The CDR3 runs 13 residues. Between the trimmed V and J ends, which lost 6 bases and 1 base, there was a span of 9 bases. The CDR3 loop is CASSIHGNTEAFF. The CDR3 DNA reads as TGTGCCAGCAGCATACACGGGAACACTGAAGCTTTCTTT.

This chain links TRBV20-1 with TRBJ2-3; 10 bases agree with TRBD2. The germline V gene has CDR1 DFQATT and CDR2 SNEGSKA (reference sequence). The junction had 14 bases not matched to a gene; V was cut back by 1 base and J by 7 bases. The CDR3 has 17 amino acids. CDR3 residues: CSARALSGGARLNTQYF. CDR3 bases: TGCAGTGCTAGAGCGCTAAGCGGGGGGGCCAGGTTAAATACGCAGTATTTT.

The chain joins TRBV10-3 to TRBJ2-1; perhaps TRBD1 as D (5 bases). The CDR3 runs to 12 residues. The germline CDR1 and CDR2 sequences are ENHRY and SYGVKD. V gave up 3 bases and J gave up 8 bases, with 8 bases separating them. In DNA form, the CDR3 reads TGTGCCATCAGTGAATGGGGCCATGAGCAGTTCTTC. Its translation: CAISEWGHEQFF.

The gene calls are TRBV27 and TRBJ2-7; TRBD2 matches at 7 bases. The V and J ends lost 1 base and 7 bases, in that order; junction bases with no gene match: 7. There are 14 residues in the CDR3. Germline assignment: CDR1 MNHEY and CDR2 SMNVEV (reference sequence). The CDR3, as DNA: TGTGCCAGCAGTTTATACGGGGGGATGTTGGAGCAGTACTTC. Translating it yields CASSLYGGMLEQYF.

The genes are TRBV7-9 and TRBJ2-7; D perhaps matches TRBD2 (5 bases). The ends were cut back, 0 bases at V and 1 base at J, with 10 bases in the middle. Per the germline V gene, CDR1 is SEHNR and CDR2 is FQNEAQ (reference sequence). The CDR3 has 15 residues. CDR3 region: CASSLAFSDSYEQYV. CDR3 coding DNA: TGTGCCAGCAGCTTAGCGTTTAGCGATTCCTACGAGCAGTACGTC.

Ten or more counts support this clonotype. The chain is built from TRBV7-2 and TRBJ1-2, with a tentative D call TRBD1 (5 bases). The CDR3 is made up of 14 amino acids. V dropped 5 bases and J dropped 8 bases, with 18 bases sitting between them. The V gene's germline CDR1 is SGHTA and CDR2 FQGNSA. DNA of the CDR3: TGTGCCAGCAGCCCCCGCGTCGGGGGTTACGGCTACACCTTC. Translated: CASSPRVGGYGYTF.

This clonotype was observed a handful of times. The J gene is TRBJ1-2, the V gene TRBV29-1, with TRBD1 as a possible D gene (6 bases). The V end lost 3 bases, the J end lost 8 bases, and 22 bases lay between the germline ends. The CDR3 runs to 15 residues. The germline CDR1 and CDR2 sequences are SQVTM and ANQGSEA. The CDR3 sequence is CSVELRLLGARGYTF. The DNA for the CDR3 is TGCAGCGTTGAGCTACGCCTGTTGGGGGCTAGGGGCTACACCTTC.

The chain carries TRBV28 and TRBJ2-7; no firm D call. This CDR3 is 14 amino acids long. V was pared by 5 bases and J by 3 bases, with 14 bases between. Germline V gives CDR1 MDHEN, CDR2 SYDVKM. The CDR3 nucleotides are TGTGCCAGCAGTACCCCGGCAGACCACTACGAGCAGTACGTC. Translated: CASSTPADHYEQYV.

In this sample, this clonotype turned up a few times. The V gene is TRBV20-1, the J gene TRBJ1-1; no definite D call. The germline V gene encodes CDR1 DFQATT and CDR2 SNEGSKA (reference sequence). Trimming pared 1 base from V and 4 bases from J, leaving 10 bases between. The length of the CDR3 is 13 residues. CDR3 coding DNA: TGCAGTGCTAGAGCTGGAGGAGGCACTGAAGCTTTCTTT. Its protein product is CSARAGGGTEAFF.

This clonotype was seen many times. The V call is TRBV5-1, the J call TRBJ2-2, with D uncertain. V was shortened by 0 bases and J by 4 bases, with 4 bases between the two germline ends. Germline lookup yields CDR1 SGHRS and CDR2 YFSETQ. The CDR3 sequence is 13 residues long. CDR3 sequence: CASSLDSTGELFF. The CDR3 bases are TGCGCCAGCAGCTTGGACAGCACCGGGGAGCTGTTTTTT.

The chain recombines TRBV20-1 with TRBJ1-6; D remains unclear. This CDR3 comprises 18 residues. In germline, CDR1 is DFQATT, CDR2 SNEGSKA (reference sequence). V lost 1 base, J lost 0 bases, and 16 bases lay in between. The CDR3, as DNA: TGCAGTGCTAGAGGAGGAGTGGGAGAGAGCTCCTATAATTCACCCCTCCACTTT. Translation: CSARGGVGESSYNSPLHF.

V and J are TRBV7-2 and TRBJ1-6, with D unresolved. Germline CDR1 is SGHTA and CDR2 is FQGNSA. The CDR3 is 17 residues long. Deletions cut 5 bases from V and 4 bases from J, with 18 bases between. This CDR3 reads CASSASRSGSYNSPLHF. The CDR3 region has the DNA TGTGCCAGCAGCGCCTCGCGATCCGGGAGTTATAATTCACCCCTCCACTTT.

This clonotype was seen more than once but under ten times. The chain uses TRBV7-2 and TRBJ1-5; D perhaps matches TRBD1 (5 bases). From germline, CDR1 is SGHTA and CDR2 FQGNSA. The CDR3 spans 14 residues. The V gene lost 6 bases and the J gene lost 5 bases, with 14 bases spanning the gap. CDR3 nucleotide sequence: TGTGCCAGCAGTCCAGGGCCGGGGGATCAGCCCCAGCATTTT. Translation gives CASSPGPGDQPQHF.

This clonotype was observed many times. The chain employs TRBV4-1 and TRBJ2-7; 7 nucleotides align to TRBD1. The V and J ends lost 4 bases and 3 bases, in that order; junction bases with no gene match: 3. Germline CDR1 is MGHRA and CDR2 is YSYEKL. This CDR3 contains 13 residues. The CDR3 DNA reads TGCGCCAGCAGCCGGGACAGTGGCTACGAGCAGTACTTC. Translation: CASSRDSGYEQYF.

This clonotype was detected only a few times. This rearrangement joins TRBV6-5 to TRBJ2-5, with a weak D call TRBD1 (5 bases). The length of the CDR3 is 14 residues. Trimming took off 2 bases at V and 3 bases at J, with 10 bases between the two ends. Germline CDR1 reads MNHEY; CDR2 reads SVGAGI. In DNA form, the CDR3 reads TGTGCCAGCAGTTACGGTCCCAGGGAAGAGACCCAGTACTTC. This sequence encodes CASSYGPREETQYF.

This chain joins TRBV4-2 and TRBJ1-6, with 8 bases identical to TRBD1. V lost 4 bases and J lost 7; bases outside the gene matches: 9. Germline V lookup: CDR1 LGHNA, CDR2 YNFKEQ. This CDR3 has 16 amino acids. The CDR3 coding sequence is TGTGCCAGCAGCCGCTATCAGGGGGCGAGGAATTCACCCCTCCACTTT. Translated: CASSRYQGARNSPLHF.

This clonotype has more than one count but fewer than ten. This chain links TRBV2 with TRBJ1-2; 10 bases line up with TRBD1. CDR3 length: 14 residues. Germline V gene data show CDR1 as SNHLY and CDR2 as FYNNEI. The V gene end was trimmed by 7 bases and the J gene end by 8 bases; junction bases not matched to a gene: 10. The chain's CDR3 is CASTPLGTGEGYTF. CDR3 nucleotide sequence: TGTGCCAGCACCCCATTAGGGACAGGGGAAGGCTACACCTTC. The complete variable domain, with remaining parts taken from reference TRBV2 and TRBJ1-2, reads EPEVTQTPSHQVTQMGQEVILRCVPISNHLYFYWYRQILGQKVEFLVSFYNNEISEKSEIFDDQFSVERPDGSNFTLKIRSTKLEDSAMYFCASTPLGTGEGYTFGSGTRLTVV.

This clonotype came up a few times. V and J are TRBV5-1 and TRBJ1-4; D might be TRBD1 (5 bases). CDR1 SGHRS and CDR2 YFSETQ come from the germline V gene. This CDR3 comprises 17 residues. V was cut by 4 bases and J by 4 bases, with 20 bases left in between. The CDR3 reads CASSRVAGTAGNEKLFF. For the CDR3, the DNA is TGCGCCAGCAGCCGGGTGGCGGGGACGGCCGGTAATGAAAAACTGTTTTTT. The full variable domain, in which reference TRBV5-1 and TRBJ1-4 provide the parts outside the CDR3, is KAGVTQTPRYLIKTRGQQVTLSCSPISGHRSVSWYQQTPGQGLQFLFEYFSETQRNKGNFPGRFSGRQFSNSRSEMNVSTLELGDSALYLCASSRVAGTAGNEKLFFGSGTQLSVL.

This clonotype turned up a few times. The CDR3 nucleotides are TGCAGTGCTAGAGATAGAGACGGAGCGTACGAGCAGTACTTC. Protein sequence: CSARDRDGAYEQYF. The chain employs TRBV20-1 and TRBJ2-7, with D hard to call. CDR1 and CDR2 (germline): DFQATT, SNEGSKA (reference sequence). Trimming removed 0 bases at V and 4 bases at J, with 13 bases between. This CDR3 is built from 14 residues.

The chain has TRBV6-1 and TRBJ2-7, with D hard to call. The germline V gene encodes CDR1 MNHNS and CDR2 SASEGT. The CDR3 is made up of 13 amino acids. The V end lost 4 bases, the J end lost 0 bases, and 7 bases lay between the germline ends. This CDR3 reads CASSARGSYEQYV. CDR3 DNA: TGTGCCAGCAGTGCCAGAGGCTCCTACGAGCAGTACGTC.